The next 22 T cell receptor beta chains were all read from a single sample in a study of blood T cell repertoires in COVID-19. This table comes from immunoSEQ multiplex PCR, and its TCRdb copy is limited to in-frame clones, with some not included. The sample has some 200,000 clones, 70% to 90% seen once. The source material was peripheral blood. Receptors were obtained from a man aged 50-60 years who had recovered from COVID-19.

This sequence joins TRBV28 and TRBJ2-7, with D uncertain. With 6 bases removed from V and 9 bases from J, the gap between germline ends came to 15 bases. Germline lookup yields CDR1 MDHEN and CDR2 SYDVKM. The CDR3 consists of 12 residues. CDR3 nucleotide sequence: TGTGCCAGCAGCCCCAGCGTGCAGCGGCAGTACTTC. Protein: CASSPSVQRQYF.

The chain carries TRBV7-8 and TRBJ2-2; weak D call: TRBD2 (7 bases). Per germline, CDR1 SGHVS and CDR2 FQNEAQ. The CDR3 has 14 residues. Trimming stripped 4 bases from V and 4 bases from J, with 10 bases between. CDR3 sequence reads: CASSWGGGTGELFF. The CDR3 nucleotides read TGTGCCAGCAGCTGGGGGGGCGGCACCGGGGAGCTGTTTTTT.

The chain uses TRBV6-6 and TRBJ2-1; maybe TRBD2 (7 bases). CDR1 and CDR2 from the germline V gene are MNHNY and SVGAGI (reference sequence). Trimming stripped 0 bases from V and 9 bases from J, with 12 bases between. The CDR3 sequence is 14 residues long. Here the CDR3 reads CASSYSRGGGEQFF. Here the CDR3 DNA reads TGTGCCAGCAGTTACTCACGGGGAGGGGGTGAGCAGTTCTTC.

The J gene is TRBJ2-1, the V gene TRBV28, with 9 nucleotides matching TRBD2. Germline V CDR1 and CDR2: MDHEN, SYDVKM. This CDR3 has 16 amino acids. The V segment lost 5 bases and the J segment 10 bases; nucleotides outside the gene matches: 15. The CDR3 nucleotides read TGTGCCAGCAGTCTACCAGGTGCGGGAGGGCCCTGGGAGCAGTTCTTC. This gives the protein CASSLPGAGGPWEQFF.

The chain couples TRBV13 to TRBJ2-7; D possibly corresponds to TRBD2 (6 bases). V was pared by 4 bases and J by 4 bases, with 14 bases between. This CDR3 is 14 amino acids long. Per the germline V gene, CDR1 is PRHDT and CDR2 is FYEKMQ (reference sequence). CDR3 coding DNA: TGTGCCAGCAGCTCGGGGGTGGGAGCGTACGAGCAGTACTTC. Translating gives CASSSGVGAYEQYF.

The gene calls are TRBV3-1 (or the pseudogene TRBV3-2) and TRBJ2-7; 10 bases are shared with TRBD2. The CDR3 runs 13 residues. Germline loops: CDR1 LGHDT, CDR2 YNNKEL (reference sequence). Trimming cost V 6 bases and J 1 base; bases outside gene matches: 0. This chain's CDR3 is CASRTSGSYEQYF. The CDR3 coding sequence is TGTGCCAGCAGGACTAGCGGGTCCTACGAGCAGTACTTC.

This clone was seen a few times. The junction and the germline gene differ at one end; a read error may be behind it. This chain joins TRBV27 and TRBJ1-2; perhaps TRBD1 as D (5 bases). The CDR3 has 14 residues. Germline CDR1 MNHEY, CDR2 SMNVEV (reference sequence). CDR3 residues: CASSLSGGIYGYTF. The DNA for the CDR3 is TGTGCCAGCAGTCTATCGGGGGGTATCTATGGCTACACCTTC.

This clone was counted a single time. The chain uses TRBV28 and TRBJ2-3; 7 nucleotides match TRBD1. The CDR3 runs 15 residues. V shed 2 bases, J shed 1 base, and the junction held 3 bases outside the gene matches. CDR1 and CDR2 (germline): MDHEN, SYDVKM. This chain's CDR3 is CASSLADRGTDTQYF. Written as DNA, the CDR3 is TGTGCCAGCAGTTTAGCCGACAGGGGCACAGATACGCAGTATTTT.

CDR3 loop: CAWSVSETQYF. The CDR3 DNA follows: TGTGCCTGGAGTGTCTCAGAGACCCAGTACTTC. The chain joins TRBV30 to TRBJ2-5; D is uncertain. V lost 0 bases and J lost 4, with 3 bases in between. This CDR3 comprises 11 residues. Germline V gene data show CDR1 as GTSNPN and CDR2 as SVGIG (reference sequence).

The chain is built from TRBV2 and TRBJ1-5; unclear D gene. V shed 2 bases and J shed 10 bases, with 15 bases lying between them. This CDR3 is built from 14 residues. Germline V gene sequence: CDR1 SNHLY, CDR2 FYNNEI. The chain's CDR3 is CASSELRAGGPQHF. The CDR3 nucleotides read TGTGCCAGCAGTGAATTAAGGGCGGGTGGCCCCCAGCATTTT.

This clone showed up just once. This chain connects TRBV9 to TRBJ2-2, with D maybe TRBD1 (6 bases). The CDR3 loop spans 17 amino acids. Trimming took off 2 bases at V and 2 bases at J, with 16 bases between the two ends. Looked up from germline, CDR1 is SGDLS and CDR2 is YYNGEE. The CDR3 DNA sequence: TGTGCCAGCAGCGTGGTAACCGGGACACTTAACACCGGGGAGCTGTTTTTT. It is translated as CASSVVTGTLNTGELFF.

This clone is a singleton in its sample. The V call is TRBV5-1, the J call TRBJ1-4; 8 bases fit TRBD1. Germline V gives CDR1 SGHRS, CDR2 YFSETQ. The CDR3 spans 17 residues. V trimming: 0 bases; J trimming: 4 bases; junction bases outside the gene matches: 8. CDR3 in DNA: TGCGCCAGCAGCTTGGCCCAAGGACAGGGACTTAATGAAAAACTGTTTTTT. Residues: CASSLAQGQGLNEKLFF.

The rearrangement uses TRBV19 and TRBJ2-1; 14 positions match TRBD2. The trim removed 5 bases at V and 8 bases at J, leaving 5 bases unmatched. The CDR3 sequence is 15 residues long. CDR1 is LNHDA, CDR2 SQIVND, per germline (reference sequence). The CDR3 here is CASSATSGRGDEQFF. CDR3 in DNA: TGTGCCAGTAGTGCGACTAGCGGGAGGGGGGATGAGCAGTTCTTC.

The chain has TRBV4-1 and TRBJ1-2; D may be TRBD1 (5 bases). Trimming took off 0 bases at V and 6 bases at J, with 11 bases between the two ends. CDR3 size: 14 residues. Germline CDR1 and CDR2: MGHRA and YSYEKL. CDR3: CASSQDWGVHGYTF. The CDR3 DNA reads as TGCGCCAGCAGCCAAGATTGGGGGGTCCATGGCTACACCTTC.

This CDR3 is CASRPGTLNTEAFF. The CDR3 region has the DNA TGTGCCAGTCGACCCGGGACACTGAACACTGAAGCTTTCTTT. V is TRBV19 and J is TRBJ1-1, with D perhaps matching TRBD1 (6 bases). The CDR3 is 14 residues long. Germline CDR1 LNHDA, CDR2 SQIVND (reference sequence). Between the trimmed V and J ends, which lost 8 bases and 0 bases, there was a span of 13 bases. Full variable domain (missing parts from reference TRBV19 and TRBJ1-1): DGGITQSPKYLFRKEGQNVTLSCEQNLNHDAMYWYRQDPGQGLRLIYYSQIVNDFQKGDIAEGYSVSREKKESFPLTVTSAQKNPTAFYLCASRPGTLNTEAFFGQGTRLTVV.

Only a few counts were recorded for this clone. The V call is TRBV18, the J call TRBJ1-1, with 10 positions matching TRBD1. The CDR3 runs to 13 residues. Germline lookup yields CDR1 KGHSH and CDR2 LQKENI. The V and J ends lost 5 bases and 4 bases, in that order; junction bases with no gene match: 1. CDR3 amino acids: CASSGQGGTEAFF. CDR3 nucleotides: TGTGCCAGCTCAGGACAGGGGGGCACTGAAGCTTTCTTT. Filled out from reference TRBV18 and TRBJ1-1, the complete variable domain reads NAGVMQNPRHLVRRRGQEARLRCSPMKGHSHVYWYRQLPEEGLKFMVYLQKENIIDESGMPKERFSAEFPKEGPSILRIQQVVRGDSAAYFCASSGQGGTEAFFGQGTRLTVV.

This chain connects TRBV2 to TRBJ2-7; TRBD1 matches 10 bases. V shed 7 bases and J 8 bases; nucleotides not matched to a gene: 8. The length of the CDR3 is 13 residues. Germline V lookup: CDR1 SNHLY, CDR2 FYNNEI. DNA of the CDR3: TGTGCCAGCACCCCATGGGGACAGGGGCAGCAGTACTTC. This sequence encodes CASTPWGQGQQYF.

The gene calls are TRBV25-1 and TRBJ2-1; tentative D call: TRBD2 (5 bases). Trimming left V 7 bases short and J 5 bases short, with 12 bases between. The germline V gene has CDR1 MGHDK and CDR2 SYGVNS. This CDR3 has 13 residues. The CDR3 sequence: CASTLGGHNEQFF. CDR3 nucleotides: TGTGCCAGCACACTCGGCGGGCACAATGAGCAGTTCTTC.

The chain combines TRBV20-1 with TRBJ2-7; TRBD2 matches at 7 bases. J lost 2 bases, V lost 3 bases, and 7 bases had no gene match. The CDR3 extends over 14 amino acids. Germline-derived CDR1 and CDR2 are DFQATT and SNEGSKA (reference sequence). The CDR3 spells CSASILAVTYEQYF. The CDR3 nucleotides read TGCAGTGCTAGTATCCTAGCGGTTACCTACGAGCAGTACTTC.

This chain uses TRBV20-1 with TRBJ1-2, with D unclear. The CDR3 consists of 12 residues. V was pared by 3 bases and J by 2 bases, with 7 bases between. Germline CDR1 DFQATT, CDR2 SNEGSKA (reference sequence). CDR3 bases: TGCAGTGCTAGTCCAGCGAACTATGGCTACACCTTC. Translating gives CSASPANYGYTF.

This clone is deemed medium-sized. This chain links TRBV18 with TRBJ2-1; 12 positions match TRBD2. After removal of 3 bases from V and 7 bases from J, the junction contained 4 bases not matched to a gene. The CDR3 totals 15 residues. Germline lookup yields CDR1 KGHSH and CDR2 LQKENI. The CDR3 DNA reads TGTGCCAGCTCACCCCGACTAGCGGGAGATAATGAGCAGTTCTTC. This translates into CASSPRLAGDNEQFF. The full variable domain, its missing parts supplied by reference TRBV18 and TRBJ2-1, is NAGVMQNPRHLVRRRGQEARLRCSPMKGHSHVYWYRQLPEEGLKFMVYLQKENIIDESGMPKERFSAEFPKEGPSILRIQQVVRGDSAAYFCASSPRLAGDNEQFFGPGTRLTVL.

V gene TRBV28 combines with J gene TRBJ2-5; D is perhaps TRBD2 (5 bases). Germline V gene lookup returns CDR1 MDHEN and CDR2 SYDVKM. V was trimmed by 6 bases and J by 3 bases, leaving 20 bases between them. The CDR3 sequence is 16 residues long. The CDR3 sequence: CASSPRALLGEETQYF. The CDR3 coding sequence is TGTGCCAGCAGCCCGAGGGCCCTTCTCGGAGAAGAGACCCAGTACTTC.